Listed here are 28 T cell receptor beta chains from one sample, sequenced in a study of T cell repertoires in aging, cancer and after chemotherapy. The template was genomic DNA from peripheral blood, not RNA. TRB rearrangements spanning V, D and J were amplified using mixed TRB-A/B primers. TCRdb used MiXCR to reprocess the multiplex PCR reads, holding one entry per CDR3 protein. The data show approximately 11,000 distinct CDR3 sequences, around 40% seen once. The material sequenced was blood. The receptors derive from a human donor in good health.

The chain is built from TRBV7-9 and TRBJ2-3; possibly TRBD1 for D (5 bases). Trimming cost V 5 bases and J 0 bases, with 9 bases left between them. The germline V gene encodes CDR1 SEHNR and CDR2 FQNEAQ (reference sequence). The CDR3 loop spans 14 amino acids. The CDR3 coding sequence is TGTGCCAGCAGCCAAGGGGTTAGCACAGATACGCAGTATTTT. This translates into CASSQGVSTDTQYF.

The CDR3 here is CASVLTVPNTEAFF. The CDR3 nucleotides are TGTGCCAGCGTCTTGACGGTGCCCAACACTGAAGCTTTCTTT. The gene calls are TRBV6-5 and TRBJ1-1; D ambiguous. The V gene lost 8 bases and the J gene lost 2 bases, with 15 bases spanning the gap. CDR3 length: 14 amino acids. Germline V lookup: CDR1 MNHEY, CDR2 SVGAGI.

CDR3 region: CASSSSGTGELFF. In DNA, the CDR3 is TGTGCCAGCAGTTCTAGCGGCACCGGGGAGCTGTTTTTT. V gene TRBV6-4 combines with J gene TRBJ2-2, with 7 bases identical to TRBD2. The CDR3 has 13 amino acids. CDR1 MRHNA and CDR2 SNTAGT come from the germline V gene. J was trimmed by 4 bases and V by 5 bases; bases with no gene match: 1.

This clonotype was seen a few times. The rearrangement links TRBV7-2 to TRBJ2-3; 9 bases map to TRBD2. The CDR3 has 16 residues. The trim removed 1 base at V and 3 bases at J, leaving 5 bases unmatched. CDR1 and CDR2 (germline): SGHTA, FQGNSA. The CDR3 DNA follows: TGTGCCAGCAGCTTAGATTCGGGACTAGCAACAGATACGCAGTATTTT. This translates into CASSLDSGLATDTQYF.

CDR3 sequence reads: CASSLAGAGINSPLHF. In nucleotides, the CDR3 is TGCGCCAGCAGCTTGGCTGGGGCGGGGATTAATTCACCCCTCCACTTT. V and J are TRBV5-1 and TRBJ1-6, with TRBD1 as a possible D gene (5 bases). Germline CDR1 and CDR2: SGHRS and YFSETQ. The CDR3 is 16 amino acids. The germline V and J ends were trimmed by 0 bases and 6 bases, with 13 bases remaining between them.

This chain uses TRBV6-2 or TRBV6-3 with TRBJ2-1; TRBD2 matches 7 bases. CDR1 and CDR2 from the germline V gene are MNHEY and SVGEGT. Germline trimming cut 2 bases from V and 0 bases from J; bases unmatched to any gene: 7. The CDR3 is 17 residues long. The CDR3 region has the DNA TGTGCCAGCAGTTACACGGCTAGCGGAAGCTCCTACAATGAGCAGTTCTTC. Protein: CASSYTASGSSYNEQFF.

V and J are TRBV12-3 or TRBV12-4 and TRBJ1-2, with D possibly being TRBD1 (5 bases). V lost 3 bases, J lost 7 bases, and 9 bases lay in between. The CDR3 runs to 12 residues. The CDR3 nucleotides are TGTGCCAGCAGTTTTTCCGGGGCTGGCTACACCTTC. Amino acids: CASSFSGAGYTF.

This clonotype is termed medium-sized (0.01 to 0.1%). The J gene is TRBJ1-2, the V gene TRBV4-1, with TRBD1 identical over 9 bases. Germline V gene sequence: CDR1 MGHRA, CDR2 YSYEKL. After removal of 2 bases from V and 5 bases from J, the junction contained 6 bases not matched to a gene. CDR3 length: 15 residues. The CDR3 loop is CASSQTGQGEYGYTF. DNA of the CDR3: TGCGCCAGCAGCCAAACGGGACAGGGAGAGTATGGCTACACCTTC.

The chain uses TRBV10-2 and TRBJ2-1; a weak D match, TRBD1 (6 bases). CDR3 length: 14 residues. V was trimmed by 10 bases and J by 2 bases, leaving 15 bases between them. Per the germline V gene, CDR1 is WSHSY and CDR2 is SAAADI. The CDR3 loop is CATVTGATYNEQFF. The CDR3 nucleotides read TGCGCCACCGTGACAGGCGCTACCTACAATGAGCAGTTCTTC.

V is TRBV20-1 and J is TRBJ2-5; 9 positions agree with TRBD2. This CDR3 is built from 13 residues. The germline V gene has CDR1 DFQATT and CDR2 SNEGSKA (reference sequence). V lost 0 bases and J lost 5; bases outside the gene matches: 1. The CDR3 is CSARDSGSETQYF. The CDR3 DNA reads TGCAGTGCTAGAGATAGCGGGAGCGAGACCCAGTACTTC.

The chain has TRBV30 and TRBJ1-1, with TRBD1 matching over 7 bases. Germline CDR1 GTSNPN, CDR2 SVGIG (reference sequence). V lost 5 bases, J lost 7 bases, and 10 bases stayed unmatched. The CDR3 extends over 13 amino acids. The CDR3 DNA is TGTGCCTGGGACGGACAGGTGAACTATGAAGCTTTCTTT. Translating gives CAWDGQVNYEAFF.

The chain carries TRBV4-3 and TRBJ2-1; D unresolved. The CDR3 has 14 amino acids. The germline V gene has CDR1 LGHNA and CDR2 YSLEER. Trimming removed 0 bases at V and 7 bases at J, with 10 bases between. CDR3 in amino acids: CASSQDGESNEQFF. DNA for the CDR3: TGCGCCAGCAGCCAAGATGGCGAATCGAATGAGCAGTTCTTC.

The chain's CDR3 is CASRRGRRLGFF. CDR3 coding DNA: TGTGCCAGCAGGCGGGGCAGGCGACTCGGTTTCTTT. This chain connects TRBV28 to TRBJ1-1, with D perhaps TRBD1 (5 bases). The V gene's germline CDR1 is MDHEN and CDR2 SYDVKM. The CDR3 is 12 residues long. Trimming shortened V by 6 bases and J by 13 bases, and 18 bases separated the two germline ends.

The chain links TRBV4-3 to TRBJ1-1, with D possibly matching TRBD1 (6 bases). Germline-derived CDR1 and CDR2 are LGHNA and YSLEER. There are 17 residues in the CDR3. V was cut by 5 bases and J by 0 bases, with 19 bases left in between. DNA of the CDR3: TGCGCCAGCAGCACTCGAGGGGGTTTGGGAATGAACACTGAAGCTTTCTTT. This sequence encodes CASSTRGGLGMNTEAFF.

The V gene is TRBV28, the J gene TRBJ2-1; D ambiguous. Deletions cut 5 bases from V and 0 bases from J, with 11 bases between. Germline V gene lookup returns CDR1 MDHEN and CDR2 SYDVKM. The CDR3 length is 15 residues. CDR3 amino acids: CASSLLKTSYNEQFF. In nucleotides, the CDR3 is TGTGCCAGCAGTCTCCTAAAAACCTCCTACAATGAGCAGTTCTTC. The full variable domain, rest sourced from reference TRBV28 and TRBJ2-1, is DVKVTQSSRYLVKRTGEKVFLECVQDMDHENMFWYRQDPGLGLRLIYFSYDVKMKEKGDIPEGYSVSREKKERFSLILESASTNQTSMYLCASSLLKTSYNEQFFGPGTRLTVL.

The chain has TRBV20-1 and TRBJ2-1; TRBD2 agrees at 8 bases. Trimming at V came to 0 bases and at J to 5 bases, leaving 6 bases not matched to a gene. The CDR3 is made up of 15 amino acids. Germline CDR1 is DFQATT and CDR2 is SNEGSKA (reference sequence). CDR3 nucleotides: TGCAGTGCTAGAGAACTAGCGGAGGGGAACAATGAGCAGTTCTTC. Its translation: CSARELAEGNNEQFF.

In this sample, this clonotype turned up a few times. The rearrangement links TRBV29-1 to TRBJ2-1; 7 bases fit TRBD2. Germline V CDR1 and CDR2: SQVTM, ANQGSEA. The CDR3 is 14 residues long. V shed 4 bases and J 0 bases; nucleotides not matched to a gene: 3. CDR3 region: CSVVGGSSYNEQFF. CDR3 nucleotides: TGCAGCGTTGTGGGCGGGAGCTCCTACAATGAGCAGTTCTTC.

J is TRBJ2-1 and V is TRBV7-2, with D perhaps being TRBD1 or TRBD2 (5 bases each). Trimming stripped 5 bases from V and 14 bases from J, with 13 bases between. There are 11 residues in the CDR3. The V gene's germline CDR1 is SGHTA and CDR2 FQGNSA. CDR3 sequence (DNA): TGTGCCAGCAGCCTACGGGACCCCAAGTTCTTC. Its translation: CASSLRDPKFF.

The chain is built from TRBV7-9 and TRBJ2-4; 9 nucleotides agree with TRBD1. The CDR3 covers 13 residues. Unmatched junction bases numbered 4, after V lost 5 bases and J lost 8 bases. The germline V gene has CDR1 SEHNR and CDR2 FQNEAQ (reference sequence). CDR3 nucleotide sequence: TGTGCCAGCAGCCTGACAGGGGGGGACATTCAGTACTTC. Its protein is CASSLTGGDIQYF.

The CDR3 protein is CAGSGDSYEQYF. In nucleotides, the CDR3 is TGTGCCGGTAGCGGTGACTCCTACGAGCAGTACTTC. This chain links TRBV30 with TRBJ2-7; tentative D call: TRBD2 (6 bases). CDR1 and CDR2 (germline): GTSNPN, SVGIG (reference sequence). V shed 8 bases and J shed 0 bases, with 11 bases lying between them. The CDR3 has 12 residues.

V and J are TRBV12-3 or TRBV12-4 and TRBJ1-3; D uncertain. CDR3 size: 14 residues. With 3 bases removed from V and 4 bases from J, the gap between germline ends came to 10 bases. This CDR3 reads CASSLTQRGNTIYF. CDR3 coding DNA: TGTGCCAGCAGTTTGACCCAACGGGGAAACACCATATATTTT.

This clonotype came up once. The chain recombines TRBV7-2 with TRBJ1-2, with D perhaps TRBD1 (6 bases). The length of the CDR3 is 12 residues. Germline V lookup: CDR1 SGHTA, CDR2 FQGNSA. This chain's CDR3 is CATGGGPNGYTF. The CDR3 coding sequence is TGTGCTACCGGGGGGGGCCCTAATGGCTACACCTTC.

V is TRBV5-1 and J is TRBJ1-4; D unresolved. This CDR3 has 13 residues. V dropped 0 bases and J dropped 4 bases, with 4 bases sitting between them. The germline gives CDR1 SGHRS, CDR2 YFSETQ. The CDR3 DNA sequence: TGCGCCAGCAGCTTGGGTCTTAATGAAAAACTGTTTTTT. Its protein product is CASSLGLNEKLFF. The variable domain in full, with the rest retrieved from reference TRBV5-1 and TRBJ1-4, is KAGVTQTPRYLIKTRGQQVTLSCSPISGHRSVSWYQQTPGQGLQFLFEYFSETQRNKGNFPGRFSGRQFSNSRSEMNVSTLELGDSALYLCASSLGLNEKLFFGSGTQLSVL.

There are a few counts of this clonotype. The chain recombines TRBV29-1 with TRBJ2-1; D may be TRBD1 (7 bases). V was clipped by 7 bases and J by 7 bases, with 11 bases between them. From germline, CDR1 is SQVTM and CDR2 ANQGSEA. There are 11 residues in the CDR3. The CDR3 is CSGAGGNEQFF. Written as DNA, the CDR3 is TGCAGCGGTGCAGGGGGGAATGAGCAGTTCTTC.

This chain joins TRBV7-9 and TRBJ1-5; no clear D. Trimming shortened V by 5 bases and J by 1 base, and 3 bases separated the two germline ends. The CDR3 extends over 12 amino acids. Germline V gene sequence: CDR1 SEHNR, CDR2 FQNEAQ (reference sequence). The CDR3 DNA is TGTGCCAGCAGCCAGAGCAATCAGCCCCAGCATTTT. Its protein is CASSQSNQPQHF.

The rearrangement joins TRBV19 to TRBJ1-5; D is unresolved. The length of the CDR3 is 14 residues. Trimming pared 3 bases from V and 4 bases from J, leaving 10 bases between. Looked up from germline, CDR1 is LNHDA and CDR2 is SQIVND (reference sequence). The CDR3 DNA sequence: TGTGCCAGTAGTATGAGAGATCAAAATCAGCCCCAGCATTTT. This gives the protein CASSMRDQNQPQHF. Full variable domain (remainder filled in from reference TRBV19 and TRBJ1-5): DGGITQSPKYLFRKEGQNVTLSCEQNLNHDAMYWYRQDPGQGLRLIYYSQIVNDFQKGDIAEGYSVSREKKESFPLTVTSAQKNPTAFYLCASSMRDQNQPQHFGDGTRLSIL.

A few counts support this clonotype. V and J are TRBV11-1 and TRBJ1-2; D is possibly TRBD1 (5 bases). CDR1 is SGHAT and CDR2 is FQDESV in the germline V gene (reference sequence). The CDR3 covers 14 residues. The V end lost 1 base, the J end lost 8 bases, and 14 bases lay between the germline ends. CDR3 sequence reads: CASSLGTPTGGYTF. In DNA form, the CDR3 reads TGTGCCAGCAGCTTAGGGACACCGACGGGCGGCTACACCTTC.

Comment on this clonotype: One end of the junction varies from germline; a read error may be responsible. The chain couples TRBV5-1 to TRBJ1-4; D perhaps matches TRBD1 (5 bases). The CDR3 has 14 amino acids. Germline lookup yields CDR1 SGHRS and CDR2 YFSETQ. For the CDR3, the DNA is TGTGCCAGCAGCCTGCAGGGAGGAAGTGAAAAACTGTTTTTT. Translating gives CASSLQGGSEKLFF.